A single sample gave rise to the 14 T cell receptor beta chains below, sequenced in a study of blood T cell repertoires in COVID-19. Libraries were prepared by immunoSEQ multiplex PCR; TCRdb keeps only in-frame clonotypes and omits some of them. The repertoire holds about 220,000 clones, with about 85% as singletons. Sequencing was carried out using PBMCs or T cells enriched from blood (not recorded which). The receptors shown here come from a woman in her twenties or thirties who had recovered from COVID-19.

The V gene is TRBV4-1, the J gene TRBJ2-1; 8 bases line up with TRBD1. This CDR3 comprises 18 residues. The V gene end was trimmed by 2 bases and the J gene end by 6 bases; junction bases not matched to a gene: 15. Germline CDR1 is MGHRA and CDR2 is YSYEKL. The CDR3 is CASSQTNIGQGKRNEQFF. The CDR3 bases are TGCGCCAGCAGCCAAACGAATATTGGACAGGGAAAACGCAATGAGCAGTTCTTC.

V and J are TRBV4-1 and TRBJ2-7; 9 nucleotides match TRBD1. CDR3 size: 14 residues. CDR1 and CDR2 from the germline V gene are MGHRA and YSYEKL. With 0 bases clipped from V and 7 bases from J, the junction kept 4 bases outside the gene matches. CDR3 sequence reads: CASSQDGTGKEQYF. The CDR3 DNA reads as TGCGCCAGCAGCCAAGATGGGACAGGGAAAGAGCAGTACTTC.

This rearrangement joins TRBV4-1 to TRBJ1-2; TRBD1 is a possible D gene (6 bases). The CDR3 loop spans 14 amino acids. Trimming cost V 4 bases and J 2 bases, with 11 bases left between them. CDR1 and CDR2 from the germline V gene are MGHRA and YSYEKL. DNA of the CDR3: TGCGCCAGCAGCCGGACAGCCGTGAACTATGGCTACACCTTC. Protein sequence: CASSRTAVNYGYTF.

The J gene is TRBJ1-1, the V gene TRBV7-8; the D gene is possibly TRBD1 (5 bases). This CDR3 comprises 14 residues. Germline CDR1 SGHVS, CDR2 FQNEAQ. V lost 6 bases, J lost 6 bases, and 17 bases lay in between. The CDR3 DNA reads as TGTGCCAGCAGTTTCACCAGGGAAAGCGCTGAAGCTTTCTTT. It codes for CASSFTRESAEAFF.

The chain employs TRBV4-1 and TRBJ1-5, with 10 bases lining up with TRBD1. The V gene end was trimmed by 1 base and the J gene end by 7 bases; junction bases not matched to a gene: 7. The CDR3 is made up of 16 amino acids. CDR1 is MGHRA, CDR2 YSYEKL, per germline. CDR3 residues: CASSQVPGQGYQPQHF. The CDR3 DNA sequence: TGCGCCAGCAGCCAAGTACCGGGACAGGGGTACCAGCCCCAGCATTTT.

This chain joins TRBV27 and TRBJ2-6; TRBD1 is a possible D gene (5 bases). The germline V gene encodes CDR1 MNHEY and CDR2 SMNVEV (reference sequence). The CDR3 runs to 18 residues. V dropped 2 bases and J dropped 3 bases, with 17 bases sitting between them. CDR3 in DNA: TGTGCCAGCAGTTTACGGGTAGAAGGGGCCTTTGGGGCCAACGTCCTGACTTTC. Protein: CASSLRVEGAFGANVLTF.

The rearrangement uses TRBV19 and TRBJ2-1; TRBD1 aligns across 7 bases. Germline assignment: CDR1 LNHDA and CDR2 SQIVND (reference sequence). Losses at the gene ends were 5 bases for V and 2 bases for J; bases not matched to a gene: 6. The CDR3 extends over 15 amino acids. This chain's CDR3 is CASSEGQDPYNEQFF. DNA of the CDR3: TGTGCCAGTAGTGAAGGACAGGACCCCTACAATGAGCAGTTCTTC.

The V and J genes are TRBV18 and TRBJ2-1; D is unresolved. This CDR3 spans 16 amino acids. The germline gives CDR1 KGHSH, CDR2 LQKENI. Between the trimmed V and J ends, which lost 3 bases and 8 bases, there was a span of 20 bases. This CDR3 reads CASSPGDDGSLDEQFF. For the CDR3, the DNA is TGTGCCAGCTCACCCGGTGACGATGGGTCCCTAGATGAGCAGTTCTTC. The complete variable domain, with remaining parts taken from reference TRBV18 and TRBJ2-1, reads NAGVMQNPRHLVRRRGQEARLRCSPMKGHSHVYWYRQLPEEGLKFMVYLQKENIIDESGMPKERFSAEFPKEGPSILRIQQVVRGDSAAYFCASSPGDDGSLDEQFFGPGTRLTVL.

This chain connects TRBV19 to TRBJ1-1, with D possibly matching TRBD1 (6 bases). Trimming removed 3 bases at V and 5 bases at J, with 16 bases between. The CDR3 consists of 15 residues. Germline V gives CDR1 LNHDA, CDR2 SQIVND (reference sequence). The CDR3 DNA follows: TGTGCCAGTAGTATTACAGGGAAGTTTACTACTGAAGCTTTCTTT. It yields the protein CASSITGKFTTEAFF.

The V and J genes are TRBV11-2 and TRBJ2-2, with TRBD2 matching over 7 bases. CDR1 and CDR2 (germline): SGHAT, FQNNGV. This CDR3 spans 15 amino acids. V was pared by 2 bases and J by 7 bases, with 7 bases of the junction left unmatched. The CDR3 is CASSLQLAQGGELFF. DNA for the CDR3: TGTGCCAGCAGCTTACAACTAGCGCAGGGCGGGGAGCTGTTTTTT.

This clone was seen a few times. The rearrangement uses TRBV7-8 and TRBJ1-6; D possibly corresponds to TRBD1 (5 bases). Germline V gives CDR1 SGHVS, CDR2 FQNEAQ. The CDR3 is made up of 16 amino acids. The V end lost 5 bases, the J end lost 9 bases, and 20 bases lay between the germline ends. The chain's CDR3 is CASSISTGLGGSPLHF. The CDR3 coding sequence is TGTGCCAGCAGCATAAGTACAGGCCTGGGAGGTTCACCCCTCCACTTT.

The V and J genes are TRBV11-3 and TRBJ1-2; no reliable D call. The germline gives CDR1 SGHNT, CDR2 YENEEA. V lost 1 base and J 5 bases, leaving 8 bases between the germline ends. CDR3 length equals 13 residues. DNA for the CDR3: TGTGCCAGCAGCTTAGCCGGGATGTATGGCTACACCTTC. This gives the protein CASSLAGMYGYTF.

The gene calls are TRBV7-2 and TRBJ2-1; the match to TRBD2 covers 11 bases. The CDR3 is made up of 18 amino acids. The junction had 11 bases not matched to a gene; V was cut back by 1 base and J by 6 bases. Germline CDR1 and CDR2: SGHTA and FQGNSA. The CDR3 nucleotides are TGTGCCAGCAGCTTAGTCGTTAGCGGGGGGGCCGTTTCCAATGAGCAGTTCTTC. Its translation is CASSLVVSGGAVSNEQFF.

The chain carries TRBV9 and TRBJ2-7, with 8 bases matching TRBD1. V lost 3 bases to trimming and J lost 3 bases; unmatched junction nucleotides: 5. CDR1 is SGDLS, CDR2 YYNGEE, per germline. The CDR3 has 14 amino acids. The CDR3 DNA reads TGTGCCAGCAGCGCAGGACAGGGTGTCTACGAGCAGTACTTC. Translating it yields CASSAGQGVYEQYF.